The clone carrying this TCR beta chain was detected a few times. Trimming took off 3 bases at V and 4 bases at J, with 14 bases between the two ends. The length of the CDR3 is 15 residues. Per the germline V gene, CDR1 is SGHTA and CDR2 is FQGTGA. One entry per CDR3 protein results from TCRdb running MiXCR on the 5' RACE reads. Of around 300,000 distinct CDR3 sequences listed, 20% are singletons. This specimen comes from a study of CD8 T cells in ankylosing spondylitis. Sequenced: blood, either unsorted or a sorted T cell fraction (not recorded which). This sequence was found in a female donor with ankylosing spondylitis or in good health (not recorded which). The rearrangement joins TRBV7-3 to TRBJ2-3; D gene uncertain. The CDR3 bases are TGTGCCAGCAGCTTTTCCCACCAGAAATCAGATACGCAGTATTTT. Translated, it gives CASSFSHQKSDTQYF.